This T cell receptor (beta chain) was sequenced during a study of blood T cell repertoires in COVID-19. This table comes from immunoSEQ multiplex PCR, and its TCRdb copy is limited to in-frame clones, with some not included. The table has 100,000 to 150,000 clones, 82% seen once. This receptor was identified in a woman in her 70s with acute or convalescent COVID-19. The sample was peripheral blood.

CDR3 nucleotides: TGCAGTGCCAGTGGTTTCGGGACAGGGATCGCAGATACGCAGTATTTT. Translated, it gives CSASGFGTGIADTQYF. The gene calls are TRBV20-1 and TRBJ2-3, with 9 bases lining up with TRBD1. The CDR3 is 16 residues long. Per the germline V gene, CDR1 is DFQATT and CDR2 is SNEGSKA (reference sequence). With V trimmed by 6 bases and J by 4 bases, 14 bases remained unmatched.